This T cell receptor beta chain stems from a study of CD8+ T cells in alopecia areata. General study findings and limits: The study found higher clonality in lesional than normal scalp, especially in alopecia totalis/universalis.

This clone occurred a few times. Its antigen remains unidentified. Different DNA sequences within this sample yield the same CDR3. Isolated RNA was reverse transcribed into cDNA used as the sequencing template. Profiling relied on immunoSEQ multiplex PCR, and the TCRdb table lists in-frame clones only, not all of them. The data show roughly 250,000 clones, roughly two thirds seen once. As part of sample collection, lesional scalp punch biopsies and peripheral blood were taken from alopecia areata patients. This CDR3 contains 13 residues. The germline gives CDR1 SQVTM, CDR2 ANQGSEA. V was pared by 4 bases and J by 2 bases, with 3 bases of the junction left unmatched.

Material: CD4+ T cells sorted from blood, obtained at week 0. The receptor was derived from a human donor with alopecia areata. The chain joins TRBV29-1 to TRBJ2-5; 8 nucleotides align to TRBD2. CDR3 residues: CSVGTSGQETQYF. DNA of the CDR3: TGCAGCGTTGGCACTAGCGGTCAAGAGACCCAGTACTTC.